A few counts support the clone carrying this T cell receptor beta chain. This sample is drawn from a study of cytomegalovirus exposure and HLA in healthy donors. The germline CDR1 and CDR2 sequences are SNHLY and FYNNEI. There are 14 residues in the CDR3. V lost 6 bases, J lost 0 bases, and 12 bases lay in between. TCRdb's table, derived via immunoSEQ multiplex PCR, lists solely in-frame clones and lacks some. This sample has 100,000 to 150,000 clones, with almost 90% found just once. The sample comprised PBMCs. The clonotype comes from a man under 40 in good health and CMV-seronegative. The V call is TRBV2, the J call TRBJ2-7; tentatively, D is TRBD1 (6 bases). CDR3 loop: CASRDRDISYEQYF. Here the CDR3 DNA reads TGTGCCAGCAGAGACCGGGACATCTCCTACGAGCAGTACTTC.